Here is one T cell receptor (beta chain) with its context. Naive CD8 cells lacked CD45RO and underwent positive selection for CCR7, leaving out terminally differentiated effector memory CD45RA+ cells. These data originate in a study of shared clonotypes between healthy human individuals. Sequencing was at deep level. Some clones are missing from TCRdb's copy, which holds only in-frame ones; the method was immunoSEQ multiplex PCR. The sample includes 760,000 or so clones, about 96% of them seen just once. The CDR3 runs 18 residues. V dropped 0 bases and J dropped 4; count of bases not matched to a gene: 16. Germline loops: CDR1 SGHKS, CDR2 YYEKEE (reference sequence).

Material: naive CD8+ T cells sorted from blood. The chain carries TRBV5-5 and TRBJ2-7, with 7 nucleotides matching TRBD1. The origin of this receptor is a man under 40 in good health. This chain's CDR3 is CASSLVITVGTAGYEQYF. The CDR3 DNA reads TGTGCCAGCAGCTTGGTCATTACGGTCGGGACAGCCGGGTACGAGCAGTACTTC.